What follows are 21 T cell receptor beta chains derived from one specimen sequenced in a study of T cells expressing NK-cell markers (dated by TCRdb to 2020 to 2021). The library was prepared using 5' RACE. The instrument was an Illumina HiSeq 2000. Reprocessed by TCRdb, the reads give a single entry per CDR3 protein sequence, without DNA. The sample table holds 440,000 or so distinct CDR3 sequences. The top ten constitute under 7.5% of the sample. Sequencing was performed on blood T cells: a sorted CD56 or NKG2C T cell subset, CD4+ or CD8+ T cells, or bulk PBMC T cells (not recorded which). The receptors were gathered from a woman aged 18 to 75 in good health.

V and J are TRBV6-5 and TRBJ2-1. Germline assignment: CDR1 MNHEY and CDR2 SVGAGI. The CDR3 runs to 12 residues. CDR3 amino acids: CASSFRRDEQFF.

This rearrangement joins TRBV29-1 to TRBJ2-7. The CDR3 is 13 residues long. Germline V gives CDR1 SQVTM, CDR2 ANQGSEA. CDR3 sequence reads: CSVEVQYSYEQYF.

This chain uses TRBV10-3 with TRBJ1-6; the D call of TRBD1 rests on TCRdb alone, since no DNA is present to check it. Germline CDR1 ENHRY, CDR2 SYGVKD. The CDR3 contains 13 residues. CDR3 sequence: CAIRGLGDSPLHF.

The genes are TRBV20-1 and TRBJ1-1; with no DNA, the TCRdb D assignment of TRBD1 cannot be verified. Germline V gives CDR1 DFQATT, CDR2 SNEGSKA (reference sequence). The CDR3 spans 15 residues. CDR3 sequence: CSARDTGGMNTEAFF.

This chain connects TRBV12-3 or TRBV12-4 to TRBJ2-3; with no DNA, the TCRdb D assignment of TRBD1 cannot be verified. This CDR3 has 14 residues. The chain's CDR3 is CASKSVGGPDTQYF.

J is TRBJ1-1 and V is TRBV5-6. This CDR3 comprises 13 residues. Germline V CDR1 and CDR2: SGHDT, YYEEEE. CDR3 residues: CASSSILDTEAFF.

The V and J genes are TRBV28 and TRBJ2-3; checking the TCRdb D call of TRBD1 is not possible without DNA. The length of the CDR3 is 16 residues. CDR1 is MDHEN and CDR2 is SYDVKM in the germline V gene. CDR3 region: CASSFGSGQGTDTQYF.

The CDR3 sequence: CAWTTGANEKLFF. The chain couples TRBV30 to TRBJ1-4; the D call from TCRdb, TRBD1, cannot be confirmed without DNA. The V gene's germline CDR1 is GTSNPN and CDR2 SVGIG (reference sequence). The CDR3 loop spans 13 amino acids.

The chain couples TRBV6-2 or TRBV6-3 to TRBJ2-7; TCRdb's D gene call, TRBD1, goes unchecked for lack of DNA. CDR1 is MNHEY and CDR2 is SVGEGT in the germline V gene. The CDR3 spans 16 residues. The CDR3: CASSYHIRGRSYEQYF.

The chain links TRBV18 to TRBJ2-5. This CDR3 comprises 14 residues. Germline V gene data show CDR1 as KGHSH and CDR2 as LQKENI. The chain's CDR3 is CASSPQGVQETQYF.

This chain uses TRBV15 with TRBJ1-2; TCRdb indicates TRBD1, and absent DNA this call remains unverified. The CDR3 totals 13 residues. Germline V CDR1 and CDR2: LNHNV, YYDKDF (reference sequence). CDR3 region: CATSTGQPNGYTF.

The chain is built from TRBV7-2 and TRBJ2-5. This CDR3 has 13 residues. From germline, CDR1 is SGHTA and CDR2 FQGNSA. The CDR3 is CASSSVWRETQYF.

The chain uses TRBV29-1 and TRBJ2-2; TCRdb's D call of TRBD2 is untestable without DNA. The CDR3 spans 17 residues. Per the germline V gene, CDR1 is SQVTM and CDR2 is ANQGSEA. The CDR3: CSVERSSGGATGGELFF.

This rearrangement joins TRBV29-1 to TRBJ2-1; TCRdb returns TRBD1, unconfirmable since there is no DNA. CDR3 size: 13 residues. CDR1 is SQVTM, CDR2 ANQGSEA, per germline. CDR3: CSVEDGRGDRQFF.

The chain recombines TRBV5-4 with TRBJ2-2. The CDR3 is made up of 14 amino acids. Germline CDR1 is SGHNT and CDR2 is YYREEE (reference sequence). The chain's CDR3 is CASSLDSLTGELFF.

CDR3 sequence: CASRQTGPPGNEQFF. V and J are TRBV6-2 or TRBV6-3 and TRBJ2-1; TCRdb picks TRBD1, but there is no DNA to check that call. The germline CDR1 and CDR2 sequences are MNHEY and SVGEGT. This CDR3 comprises 15 residues.

The J gene is TRBJ2-1, the V gene TRBV20-1; absent DNA, TCRdb's TRBD2 call cannot be checked. The CDR3 contains 15 residues. The germline CDR1 and CDR2 sequences are DFQATT and SNEGSKA (reference sequence). The CDR3 here is CSAREMTSGSNEQFF.

The chain uses TRBV9 and TRBJ1-1; the D gene TCRdb calls, TRBD1, cannot be checked with no DNA. Germline V lookup: CDR1 SGDLS, CDR2 YYNGEE. The length of the CDR3 is 15 residues. This CDR3 is CASSVVGGYNTEAFF.

The chain's CDR3 is CSATVGAAGLNEQFF. The genes are TRBV20-1 and TRBJ2-1; the D call from TCRdb, TRBD1, cannot be confirmed without DNA. This CDR3 has 15 amino acids. Germline V gene data show CDR1 as DFQATT and CDR2 as SNEGSKA (reference sequence).

The gene calls are TRBV7-2 and TRBJ2-5; TCRdb returns TRBD2, unconfirmable since there is no DNA. Germline V gene lookup returns CDR1 SGHTA and CDR2 FQGNSA. The CDR3 extends over 17 amino acids. CDR3 loop: CASSLALAGGVRETQYF.

The rearrangement links TRBV12-3 or TRBV12-4 to TRBJ2-7; the D call of TRBD2 rests on TCRdb alone, since no DNA is present to check it. CDR3 length: 13 amino acids. The chain's CDR3 is CASSAGTSLEQYF.